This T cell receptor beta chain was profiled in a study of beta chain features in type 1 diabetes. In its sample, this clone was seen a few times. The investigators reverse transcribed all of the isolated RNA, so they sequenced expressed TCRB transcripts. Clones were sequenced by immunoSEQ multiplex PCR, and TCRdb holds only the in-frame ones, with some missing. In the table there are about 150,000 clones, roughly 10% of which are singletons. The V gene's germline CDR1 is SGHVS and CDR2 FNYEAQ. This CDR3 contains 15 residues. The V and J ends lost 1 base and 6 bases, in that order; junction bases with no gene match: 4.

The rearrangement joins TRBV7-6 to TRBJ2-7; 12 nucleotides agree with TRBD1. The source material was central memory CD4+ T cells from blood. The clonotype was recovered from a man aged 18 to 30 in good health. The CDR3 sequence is CASSLVGQGAPEQYF. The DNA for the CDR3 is TGTGCCAGCAGCTTAGTGGGACAGGGGGCGCCCGAGCAGTACTTC. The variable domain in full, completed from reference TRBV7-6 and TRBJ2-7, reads GAGVSQSPRYKVTKRGQDVALRCDPISGHVSLYWYRQALGQGPEFLTYFNYEAQQDKSGLPNDRFSAERPEGSISTLTIQRTEQRDSAMYRCASSLVGQGAPEQYFGPGTRLTVT.